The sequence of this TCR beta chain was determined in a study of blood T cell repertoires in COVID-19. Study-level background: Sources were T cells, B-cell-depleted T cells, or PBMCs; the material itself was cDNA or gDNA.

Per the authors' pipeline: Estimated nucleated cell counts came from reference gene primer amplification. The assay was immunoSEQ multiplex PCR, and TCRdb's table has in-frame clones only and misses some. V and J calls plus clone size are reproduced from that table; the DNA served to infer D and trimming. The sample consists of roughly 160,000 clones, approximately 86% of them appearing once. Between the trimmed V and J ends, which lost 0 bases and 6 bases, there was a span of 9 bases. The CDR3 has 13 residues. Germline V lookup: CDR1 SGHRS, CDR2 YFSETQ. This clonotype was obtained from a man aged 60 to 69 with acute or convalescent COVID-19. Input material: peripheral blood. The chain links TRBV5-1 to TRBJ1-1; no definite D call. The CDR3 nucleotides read TGCGCCAGCAGCTTGGGAGGGTACGCTGAAGCTTTCTTT. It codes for CASSLGGYAEAFF.